The present T cell receptor beta chain was sequenced within a study of cytomegalovirus exposure and HLA in healthy donors. Overall study results and limits: TRBV6-2, TRBV6-3 and other indistinguishable V segments were excluded.

V shed 2 bases and J 2 bases; nucleotides not matched to a gene: 4. This CDR3 is built from 14 residues. Looked up from germline, CDR1 is SGHRS and CDR2 is YFSETQ. Regarding this clone: Antigen specificity is unknown.

PCR was performed using 60 Vbeta and 13 Jbeta primers. Original analysis: Per a later analysis, the number of unique TCR beta chains was about 80 million, of which 9 million to 14 million were shared. Measured with immunoSEQ multiplex PCR; TCRdb has only the in-frame clones, and not every one. Clonal size and the V and J genes are those of that table, whereas D and trimming came from the DNA. This sample carries some 200,000 clones, around 83% of them seen once, and the ten largest clones take about 1.4%. Sequencing input: PBMCs. The V call is TRBV5-1, the J call TRBJ2-7; the match to TRBD1 covers 7 bases. This TCR was sampled from a girl under 18 in good health and CMV-seronegative. In nucleotides, the CDR3 is TGCGCCAGCAGCTTATTAACAGGGGCCTACGAGCAGTACTTC. The encoded protein is CASSLLTGAYEQYF.